Included here is one T cell receptor beta chain sequence, with context. The antigen remains undetermined. This sample stems from a study of shared clonotypes between healthy human individuals. Negatively enriched CD4+ T cells were divided by CD45RA into naive and memory. The V and J ends lost 5 bases and 2 bases respectively, with 13 bases between them. The CDR3 covers 16 residues. The germline gives CDR1 SGHAT, CDR2 FQNNGV. This table comes from immunoSEQ multiplex PCR, and its TCRdb copy is limited to in-frame clones, with some not included. The data contain about 2.4 million clones, approximately 94% of them seen just once; the ten biggest clones take up 0.13% to 0.15%. Overall study results and limits: The study generally estimated greater richness for naive than memory subsets.

This sequence was found in a man in his late teens or twenties in good health. The rearrangement uses TRBV11-2 and TRBJ2-6; perhaps TRBD2 as D (5 bases). The sample taken for sequencing was naive CD4+ T cells sorted from blood. Indicated subset: CD45RA+ positively selected. This chain's CDR3 is CASSPSRGPGANVLTF. CDR3 DNA sequence: TGTGCCAGCAGCCCCAGCCGGGGTCCTGGGGCCAACGTCCTGACTTTC.